The sequence of this TCR beta chain was determined in a study of blood T cell repertoires in COVID-19. Study as a whole: PBMCs, B-cell-depleted T cells, or T cells were the source of the cDNA or gDNA that made up the material.

In the authors' workflow: Estimation of nucleated cell counts was performed using reference gene primer amplification. Repertoires were generated with immunoSEQ multiplex PCR, while TCRdb's copy carries only in-frame clones and drops some. That table supplies the V and J calls and clone size; D and trimming were determined from the DNA. This table holds 200,000 to 250,000 clones, roughly 80% found once. The CDR3 sequence is 15 residues long. Germline V gives CDR1 LNHDA, CDR2 SQIVND (reference sequence). V shed 4 bases and J 5 bases; nucleotides not matched to a gene: 7. Source material: peripheral blood. This chain joins TRBV19 and TRBJ2-5, with TRBD2 matching over 10 bases. The source of this sequence is a woman aged 60-70 years who had recovered from COVID-19. The CDR3 DNA is TGTGCCAGTAGTACCAGCGGGGGGGCCGAGGAGACCCAGTACTTC. This sequence encodes CASSTSGGAEETQYF.